The 22 T cell receptor beta chains below all came from one sample that was sequenced in a study of blood T cells in healthy people across ages. A second 7 to 11 cycle PCR used barcoded and J-beta primers. TCRdb called the 5' RACE reads again in MiXCR, with one record for every CDR3 protein. The sample includes approximately 670,000 distinct CDR3 sequences, roughly 43% of them seen just once. Material for sequencing was blood. The receptor source for this set is a man older than 75 in good health.

This CDR3 reads CASRRNEGTGNNSPLHF. The CDR3 DNA is TGTGCCAGCAGGCGAAACGAAGGGACGGGCAATAATTCACCCCTCCACTTT. The V gene is TRBV6-2 or TRBV6-3, the J gene TRBJ1-6; D might be TRBD1 (5 bases). The ends were cut back, 6 bases at V and 5 bases at J, with 20 bases in the middle. CDR1 MNHEY and CDR2 SVGEGT come from the germline V gene. The CDR3 has 17 residues.

At least ten counts were recorded for this clonotype. The chain has TRBV7-2 and TRBJ2-5; 14 nucleotides agree with TRBD2. With 5 bases clipped from V and 0 bases from J, the junction kept 5 bases outside the gene matches. The CDR3 is 17 residues long. The germline CDR1 and CDR2 sequences are SGHTA and FQGNSA. The CDR3 loop reads CASSQRGLAGDQETQYF. The CDR3 DNA reads as TGTGCCAGCAGCCAGCGGGGACTAGCGGGGGACCAAGAGACCCAGTACTTC.

V gene TRBV20-1 combines with J gene TRBJ2-1, with D possibly matching TRBD2 (6 bases). This CDR3 is built from 14 residues. Germline V lookup: CDR1 DFQATT, CDR2 SNEGSKA (reference sequence). V lost 3 bases, J lost 4 bases, and 13 bases lay in between. CDR3 loop: CSARSGREYNEQFF. The CDR3 nucleotides read TGCAGTGCTAGGAGTGGGCGGGAATACAATGAGCAGTTCTTC.

This clonotype was seen at least ten times. In nucleotides, the CDR3 is TGTGCCAGCAGCCAAGTACAGGTCGGCTCTGGGGCCAACGTCCTGACTTTC. Protein: CASSQVQVGSGANVLTF. V usage is TRBV4-2 and J usage is TRBJ2-6; D is possibly TRBD1 (5 bases). Germline V CDR1 and CDR2: LGHNA, YNFKEQ. The V and J ends lost 1 base and 0 bases respectively, with 10 bases between them. This CDR3 spans 17 amino acids.

The J gene is TRBJ2-7, the V gene TRBV6-1; perhaps TRBD1 as D (6 bases). This CDR3 contains 16 residues. Trimming removed 3 bases at V and 3 bases at J, with 18 bases between. CDR1 is MNHNS and CDR2 is SASEGT in the germline V gene. In nucleotides, the CDR3 is TGTGCCAGCAGTGACCCAACCCGGGACAAGAGCTACGAGCAGTACTTC. Protein: CASSDPTRDKSYEQYF.

The CDR3 nucleotides are TGTGCCAGCAGCTACCTTAGGGGGAGTAATTCACCCCTCCACTTT. Its protein is CASSYLRGSNSPLHF. The J gene is TRBJ1-6, the V gene TRBV7-9; perhaps TRBD1 as D (6 bases). This CDR3 comprises 15 residues. Trimming shortened V by 4 bases and J by 6 bases, and 13 bases separated the two germline ends. From germline, CDR1 is SEHNR and CDR2 FQNEAQ (reference sequence).

This clonotype was seen a handful of times. This rearrangement joins TRBV5-4 to TRBJ2-5; 7 positions agree with TRBD2. With V trimmed by 4 bases and J by 2 bases, 5 bases remained unmatched. The germline V gene has CDR1 SGHNT and CDR2 YYREEE (reference sequence). The CDR3 totals 14 residues. The CDR3: CASSGARGQETQYF. CDR3 bases: TGTGCCAGCAGCGGAGCGCGGGGGCAAGAGACCCAGTACTTC.

Only a few counts were recorded for this clonotype. The chain combines TRBV7-8 with TRBJ2-3, with 7 bases identical to TRBD1. The V gene's germline CDR1 is SGHVS and CDR2 FQNEAQ. The CDR3 consists of 13 residues. J lost 8 bases, V lost 5 bases, and 7 bases had no gene match. The CDR3 nucleotides are TGTGCCAGCAGCCCGGGGACAGAGAGTACGCAGTATTTT. As protein: CASSPGTESTQYF.

The chain couples TRBV20-1 to TRBJ2-1; TRBD2 matches 7 bases. CDR1 is DFQATT, CDR2 SNEGSKA, per germline (reference sequence). With V trimmed by 0 bases and J by 6 bases, 11 bases remained unmatched. This CDR3 contains 16 residues. CDR3 loop: CSARDPKRGIVNEQFF. CDR3 nucleotides: TGCAGTGCTAGAGACCCGAAGCGGGGTATAGTCAATGAGCAGTTCTTC.

With regard to this clonotype: The junction and the germline gene differ at one end; a read error may be behind it. For the CDR3, the DNA is TGTGCCAGCAGCGTAGTGCCCAGGGTAGACTATGGCCACACCTTC. It translates to CASSVVPRVDYGHTF. V is TRBV9 and J is TRBJ1-2, with a tentative D call TRBD1 (5 bases). CDR3 length equals 15 residues. Per the germline V gene, CDR1 is SGDLS and CDR2 is YYNGEE.

This chain's CDR3 is CASSYGALAGPYEQYF. As DNA, the CDR3 is TGTGCCAGCAGTTACGGGGCACTAGCGGGACCCTACGAGCAGTACTTC. This rearrangement joins TRBV6-2 or TRBV6-3 to TRBJ2-5; 10 bases are a match to TRBD2. The J call may be wrong; the DNA end is better matched by TRBJ2-7. Germline V gene data show CDR1 as MNHEY and CDR2 as SVGEGT. The CDR3 contains 16 residues.

This clonotype was seen a few times. The gene calls are TRBV5-1 and TRBJ2-7; no clear D gene. The CDR3 length is 12 residues. V lost 0 bases, J lost 6 bases, and 7 bases lay in between. Germline V gene data show CDR1 as SGHRS and CDR2 as YFSETQ. CDR3 sequence: CASSLGISEQYF. The CDR3 region has the DNA TGCGCCAGCAGCTTGGGCATCAGCGAGCAGTACTTC.

This clonotype occurred a few times. CDR3: CAWSGQGGSTDTQYF. CDR3 DNA sequence: TGTGCCTGGAGTGGACAGGGAGGAAGCACAGATACGCAGTATTTT. This chain links TRBV30 with TRBJ2-3; D is possibly TRBD1 (7 bases). Germline values: CDR1 GTSNPN, CDR2 SVGIG (reference sequence). Deletions cut 1 base from V and 0 bases from J, with 11 bases between. The CDR3 spans 15 residues.

The chain recombines TRBV5-1 with TRBJ2-5; 11 bases fit TRBD2. V shed 7 bases and J 11 bases; nucleotides not matched to a gene: 22. The CDR3 is 17 amino acids. Per the germline V gene, CDR1 is SGHRS and CDR2 is YFSETQ. CDR3 DNA: TGCGCCAGCGGACCGGGGACAGGGACTAGCGGTATGCGGGAGCAGTACTTC. As protein: CASGPGTGTSGMREQYF.

This chain uses TRBV28 with TRBJ1-1; D gene uncertain. Germline CDR1 reads MDHEN; CDR2 reads SYDVKM. The CDR3 consists of 13 residues. V dropped 8 bases and J dropped 1 base, with 11 bases sitting between them. CDR3 nucleotide sequence: TGTGCCAGCGCACCATTGAAGAACACTGAAGCTTTCTTT. This sequence encodes CASAPLKNTEAFF.

The J gene is TRBJ2-3, the V gene TRBV12-3 or TRBV12-4; a possible D gene is TRBD2 (6 bases). Trimming left V 6 bases short and J 0 bases short, with 13 bases between. This CDR3 comprises 15 residues. The CDR3 spells CASRLRRGSTDTQYF. The CDR3 DNA follows: TGTGCCAGCAGGCTTAGGCGGGGAAGCACAGATACGCAGTATTTT.

There are a few counts of this clonotype. The CDR3 DNA reads as TGTGCCAGCAGCTTAGTGGCCGTGGGGCCACCCATCGAGCAGTACTTC. Its translation: CASSLVAVGPPIEQYF. This chain connects TRBV7-2 to TRBJ2-7; D is possibly TRBD1 (5 bases). Trimming removed 1 base from V and 6 bases from J, with 19 bases in between. The CDR3 is made up of 16 amino acids. The germline gives CDR1 SGHTA, CDR2 FQGNSA. The whole variable domain, filled in from reference TRBV7-2 and TRBJ2-7, reads GAGVSQSPSNKVTEKGKDVELRCDPISGHTALYWYRQSLGQGLEFLIYFQGNSAPDKSGLPSDRFSAERTGGSVSTLTIQRTQQEDSAVYLCASSLVAVGPPIEQYFGPGTRLTVT.

The chain carries TRBV4-3 and TRBJ2-2; 7 bases fit TRBD1. The CDR3 runs 15 residues. CDR1 LGHNA and CDR2 YSLEER come from the germline V gene. J lost 2 bases, V lost 1 base, and 1 base had no gene match. Here the CDR3 DNA reads TGCGCCAGCAGCCAAGGGGACAGAAACACCGGGGAGCTGTTTTTT. It specifies CASSQGDRNTGELFF.

This rearrangement joins TRBV10-3 to TRBJ2-3; no definite D call. This CDR3 is 16 amino acids long. Germline V CDR1 and CDR2: ENHRY, SYGVKD. V was trimmed by 3 bases and J by 0 bases, leaving 13 bases between them. The CDR3 spells CAISETGESSTDTQYF. In DNA, the CDR3 is TGTGCCATCAGTGAAACTGGCGAGTCTAGCACAGATACGCAGTATTTT.

This clonotype has a handful of counts. This sequence joins TRBV6-4 and TRBJ1-1, with 7 bases aligning to TRBD1. Germline values: CDR1 MRHNA, CDR2 SNTAGT. The V and J ends lost 6 bases and 0 bases, in that order; junction bases with no gene match: 13. CDR3 length equals 17 residues. CDR3 residues: CASRPMIGQDVNTEAFF. As DNA, the CDR3 is TGTGCCAGCAGGCCGATGATAGGACAGGATGTGAACACTGAAGCTTTCTTT.

The rearrangement uses TRBV6-1 and TRBJ2-5; a weak D match, TRBD1 (6 bases). The germline gives CDR1 MNHNS, CDR2 SASEGT. Trimming shortened V by 2 bases and J by 5 bases, and 18 bases separated the two germline ends. The CDR3 covers 16 residues. CDR3 sequence (DNA): TGTGCCAGCAGTGAACGGTTGGCAGGAACAGGGGAGACCCAGTACTTC. Translation gives CASSERLAGTGETQYF.

This clonotype occurred many times. The chain recombines TRBV7-2 with TRBJ2-1; D is unresolved. In germline, CDR1 is SGHTA, CDR2 FQGNSA. The CDR3 length is 12 residues. V lost 5 bases, J lost 10 bases, and 12 bases lay in between. The CDR3 nucleotides read TGTGCCAGCAGCCTCACCATTAACGAGCAGTTCTTC. Its protein product is CASSLTINEQFF.